Sequencing of this TCR beta chain was carried out in a study of STAT3 mutations in large granular lymphocyte leukemia. The wider study: Roughly half the longitudinally sequenced T-LGLL patients had canonical STAT3 mutations.

Average productive template count per sample was around 44,000. The method was immunoSEQ multiplex PCR; TCRdb's version includes in-frame clones alone and lacks a portion of them. Here the sample spans 6,500 to 8,000 clones, around three fifths being singletons. This clone was seen a single time. The antigen remains undetermined. Between the trimmed V and J ends, which lost 3 bases and 5 bases, there was a span of 11 bases. The germline CDR1 and CDR2 sequences are KGHSH and LQKENI. The CDR3 totals 14 residues. Study-level results: Some patients had persisting codominant clonotypes that could mask small clones. In T-cell large granular lymphocyte leukemia, about half of patients showed multiple immunodominant subclonotypes. Sampling intervals varied between patients and samples.

The chain carries TRBV18 and TRBJ2-1; D not certain. Material: peripheral blood mononuclear cells. This receptor was obtained from a boy aged 10-17 years with T-cell large granular lymphocyte leukemia. Some clones in this sample may be carry-over from other donors' samples. CDR3 DNA sequence: TGTGCCAGCTCACCTCTAGAACACCACAATGAGCAGTTCTTC. Translated, it gives CASSPLEHHNEQFF.